This T cell receptor (beta chain) comes out of a study of blood T cell repertoires in COVID-19. Study-level information: The origin of the acute and convalescent COVID-19 samples was the United States, Italy and Spain. T cells, B-cell-depleted T cells, or PBMCs supplied cDNA or gDNA.

As handled by the study authors: Reference gene primer amplification in the assay estimated nucleated cell counts. The method was immunoSEQ multiplex PCR; TCRdb's version includes in-frame clones alone and lacks a portion of them. That table gives V, J and clone size, and the DNA gave D and trimming. Of 200,000 or so clones in the sample, 84% were seen once. The V end lost 8 bases, the J end lost 8 bases, and 12 bases lay between the germline ends. CDR1 is SNHLY, CDR2 FYNNEI, per germline. This CDR3 contains 12 residues. Sequenced material: peripheral blood. This chain uses TRBV2 with TRBJ1-4; D not resolved. The source of this sequence is a woman aged 60-75 years who had recovered from COVID-19. This CDR3 reads CASQRVQEKLFF. The CDR3 DNA reads as TGTGCCAGCCAACGGGTTCAGGAAAAACTGTTTTTT.